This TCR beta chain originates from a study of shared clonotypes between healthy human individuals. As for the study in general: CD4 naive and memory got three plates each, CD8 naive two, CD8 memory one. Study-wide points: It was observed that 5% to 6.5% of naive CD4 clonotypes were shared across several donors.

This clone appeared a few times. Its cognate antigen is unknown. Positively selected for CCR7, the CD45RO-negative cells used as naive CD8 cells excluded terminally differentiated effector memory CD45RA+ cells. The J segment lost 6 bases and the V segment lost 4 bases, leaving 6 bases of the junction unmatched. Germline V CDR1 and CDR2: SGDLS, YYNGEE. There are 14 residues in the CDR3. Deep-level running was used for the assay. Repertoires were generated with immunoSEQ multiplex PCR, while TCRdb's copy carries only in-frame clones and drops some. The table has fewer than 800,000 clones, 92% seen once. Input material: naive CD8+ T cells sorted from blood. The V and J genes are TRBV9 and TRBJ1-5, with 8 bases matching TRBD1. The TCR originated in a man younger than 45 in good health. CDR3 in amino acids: CASSKGQGGQPQHF. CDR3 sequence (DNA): TGTGCCAGCAGCAAAGGACAGGGAGGTCAGCCCCAGCATTTT.